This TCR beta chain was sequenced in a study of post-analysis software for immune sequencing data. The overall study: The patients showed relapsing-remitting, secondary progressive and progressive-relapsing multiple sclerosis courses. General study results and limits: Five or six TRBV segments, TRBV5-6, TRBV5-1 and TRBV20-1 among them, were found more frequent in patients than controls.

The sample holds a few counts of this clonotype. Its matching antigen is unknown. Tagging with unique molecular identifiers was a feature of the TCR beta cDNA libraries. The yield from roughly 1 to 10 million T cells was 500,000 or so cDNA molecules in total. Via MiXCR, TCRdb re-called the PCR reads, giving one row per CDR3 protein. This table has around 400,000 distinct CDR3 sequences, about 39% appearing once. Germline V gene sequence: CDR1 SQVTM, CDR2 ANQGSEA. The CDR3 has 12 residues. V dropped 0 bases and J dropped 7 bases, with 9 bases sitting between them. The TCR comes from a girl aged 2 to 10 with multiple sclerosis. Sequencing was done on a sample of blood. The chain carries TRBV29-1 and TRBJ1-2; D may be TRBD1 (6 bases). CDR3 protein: CSVEDRGGGYTF. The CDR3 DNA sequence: TGCAGCGTTGAAGACAGGGGTGGTGGCTACACCTTC.